What follows are 27 T cell receptor beta chains derived from one specimen sequenced in a study of cytomegalovirus exposure and HLA in healthy donors. In the PCR, 60 Vbeta and 13 Jbeta primers were used. The repertoire was sequenced with immunoSEQ multiplex PCR; TCRdb's copy has only in-frame clones and lacks some. The sample has 120,000 or so clones; less than 85% are singletons. The sequenced material came from PBMCs. These receptor sequences come from a man aged 30 to 39 in good health and CMV-seropositive.

This chain uses TRBV5-5 with TRBJ2-2; possible D gene TRBD1, 6 bases. Germline V lookup: CDR1 SGHKS, CDR2 YYEKEE (reference sequence). This CDR3 has 14 amino acids. Trimming pared 4 bases from V and 0 bases from J, leaving 7 bases between. The CDR3 spells CASSQGSNTGELFF. As DNA, the CDR3 is TGTGCCAGCAGCCAGGGGTCGAACACCGGGGAGCTGTTTTTT.

This clone was observed a handful of times. The gene calls are TRBV27 and TRBJ2-3; D remains unclear. Germline V gene sequence: CDR1 MNHEY, CDR2 SMNVEV (reference sequence). The CDR3 is 11 residues long. Trimming stripped 3 bases from V and 4 bases from J, with 2 bases between. Here the CDR3 DNA reads TGTGCCAGCAGTTTCTCAGATACGCAGTATTTT. Its translation is CASSFSDTQYF.

V gene TRBV4-3 combines with J gene TRBJ1-6; D unclear. The CDR3 has 16 residues. Germline V gene sequence: CDR1 LGHNA, CDR2 YSLEER. V gave up 0 bases and J gave up 7 bases, with 13 bases separating them. The CDR3 region is CASSQEQIVGNSPLHF. CDR3 nucleotide sequence: TGCGCCAGCAGCCAAGAACAGATTGTCGGAAATTCACCCCTCCACTTT.

The chain employs TRBV28 and TRBJ1-1; D possibly corresponds to TRBD1 (6 bases). The CDR3 consists of 14 residues. In germline, CDR1 is MDHEN, CDR2 SYDVKM. Trimming shortened V by 5 bases and J by 0 bases, and 10 bases separated the two germline ends. CDR3: CASSRGGLNTEAFF. DNA for the CDR3: TGTGCCAGCAGTAGGGGGGGGTTGAACACTGAAGCTTTCTTT.

The gene calls are TRBV7-2 and TRBJ2-5; 8 bases are a match to TRBD1. J was trimmed by 0 bases and V by 5 bases; bases with no gene match: 5. The germline V gene has CDR1 SGHTA and CDR2 FQGNSA. The CDR3 sequence is 15 residues long. The CDR3 protein is CASSIGTGHQETQYF. The CDR3 nucleotides are TGTGCCAGCAGCATCGGGACAGGCCACCAAGAGACCCAGTACTTC.

V usage is TRBV4-3 and J usage is TRBJ1-1; 8 positions agree with TRBD1. CDR3 length: 15 amino acids. The ends lost 3 bases at V and 4 bases at J; junction bases unmatched: 7. The germline CDR1 and CDR2 sequences are LGHNA and YSLEER. Written as DNA, the CDR3 is TGCGCCAGCAGCCAGTCAGACAGGGGAACCACTGAAGCTTTCTTT. This encodes CASSQSDRGTTEAFF.

CDR3 nucleotides: TGTGCCAGCAGCCCTCGCGGGCAGGGGGCGGCCGGGGAGCTGTTTTTT. Its protein product is CASSPRGQGAAGELFF. The chain has TRBV11-3 and TRBJ2-2; 8 bases map to TRBD1. Trimming removed 5 bases from V and 6 bases from J; junction bases left unmatched: 11. There are 16 residues in the CDR3. Germline assignment: CDR1 SGHNT and CDR2 YENEEA.

V is TRBV2 and J is TRBJ2-2, with 7 nucleotides matching TRBD2. The CDR3 sequence is 14 residues long. V lost 8 bases and J lost 2; bases outside the gene matches: 5. CDR1 SNHLY and CDR2 FYNNEI come from the germline V gene. CDR3 DNA sequence: TGTGCCAGCCGCCGGGAGGTCAACACCGGGGAGCTGTTTTTT. Encoded protein: CASRREVNTGELFF.

This chain links TRBV9 with TRBJ2-5, with TRBD2 as a possible D gene (5 bases). The germline V gene has CDR1 SGDLS and CDR2 YYNGEE. Trimming took off 0 bases at V and 1 base at J, with 10 bases between the two ends. This CDR3 region has 15 residues. CDR3 region: CASSVGVSAQETQYF. The CDR3 DNA follows: TGTGCCAGCAGCGTAGGGGTTAGCGCCCAAGAGACCCAGTACTTC.

This clone was seen a few times. This chain connects TRBV7-2 to TRBJ1-4; D call uncertain. V gave up 4 bases and J gave up 4 bases, with 10 bases separating them. The CDR3 consists of 14 residues. Germline-derived CDR1 and CDR2 are SGHTA and FQGNSA. The chain's CDR3 is CASSSDGVNEKLFF. For the CDR3, the DNA is TGTGCCAGCAGCTCCGACGGGGTTAATGAAAAACTGTTTTTT.

V is TRBV6-4 and J is TRBJ2-3; D possibly corresponds to TRBD2 (7 bases). Trimming left V 4 bases short and J 4 bases short, with 15 bases between. This CDR3 comprises 15 residues. Germline CDR1 is MRHNA and CDR2 is SNTAGT. The DNA for the CDR3 is TGTGCCAGCAGTGTGGGGGGGGCCGAGGCAGATACGCAGTATTTT. It translates to CASSVGGAEADTQYF.

The V call is TRBV19, the J call TRBJ1-3; 8 nucleotides match TRBD1. V was pared by 6 bases and J by 3 bases, with 4 bases of the junction left unmatched. Per germline, CDR1 LNHDA and CDR2 SQIVND (reference sequence). This CDR3 has 14 residues. CDR3 DNA: TGTGCCAGTAGGACAGGGGCTAATGGAAACACCATATATTTT. This encodes CASRTGANGNTIYF.

V gene TRBV30 combines with J gene TRBJ1-1; D is perhaps TRBD1 (6 bases). The CDR3 runs to 14 residues. V lost 3 bases and J 5 bases, leaving 16 bases between the germline ends. Looked up from germline, CDR1 is GTSNPN and CDR2 is SVGIG (reference sequence). CDR3 nucleotides: TGTGCCTGGAGGCGGGCGTCGAGGGGGACTGAAGCTTTCTTT. Translated: CAWRRASRGTEAFF.

This rearrangement joins TRBV19 to TRBJ2-3; maybe TRBD2 (5 bases). The CDR3 has 15 residues. Trimming stripped 3 bases from V and 4 bases from J, with 14 bases between. Per the germline V gene, CDR1 is LNHDA and CDR2 is SQIVND (reference sequence). The CDR3, as DNA: TGTGCCAGTAGTATCTGGCCGGAGGACCCAGATACGCAGTATTTT. Translating gives CASSIWPEDPDTQYF.

This chain connects TRBV4-2 to TRBJ2-6; TRBD1 aligns across 10 bases. V was clipped by 1 base and J by 4 bases; unmatched bases: 13. Germline CDR1 reads LGHNA; CDR2 reads YNFKEQ. This CDR3 is 20 amino acids long. The CDR3 loop is CASSQVGWDRGLRGANVLTF. CDR3 bases: TGTGCCAGCAGCCAAGTCGGATGGGACAGGGGTCTGCGCGGGGCCAACGTCCTGACTTTC.

This rearrangement joins TRBV6-5 to TRBJ2-3, with a tentative D call TRBD2 (6 bases). Trimming shortened V by 2 bases and J by 5 bases, and 14 bases separated the two germline ends. The CDR3 consists of 15 residues. Germline V gene lookup returns CDR1 MNHEY and CDR2 SVGAGI. The chain's CDR3 is CASSYGRGREDTQYF. For the CDR3, the DNA is TGTGCCAGCAGTTACGGGCGGGGTCGCGAAGATACGCAGTATTTT.

V gene TRBV5-1 combines with J gene TRBJ2-1; D gene unclear. There are 13 residues in the CDR3. Trimming left V 7 bases short and J 2 bases short, with 10 bases between. Germline CDR1 is SGHRS and CDR2 is YFSETQ. The CDR3 is CASGPATYNEQFF. In DNA form, the CDR3 reads TGCGCCAGCGGTCCAGCGACCTACAATGAGCAGTTCTTC.

The chain carries TRBV7-6 and TRBJ2-5; D not certain. Germline V gives CDR1 SGHVS, CDR2 FNYEAQ. The CDR3 runs to 15 residues. V gave up 0 bases and J gave up 0 bases, with 8 bases separating them. The CDR3 DNA reads as TGTGCCAGCAGCTTAGCGATCAACTACCAAGAGACCCAGTACTTC. It translates to CASSLAINYQETQYF.

The chain couples TRBV30 to TRBJ1-6; D is undetermined. The CDR3 is made up of 13 amino acids. The germline CDR1 and CDR2 sequences are GTSNPN and SVGIG (reference sequence). V was cut by 3 bases and J by 0 bases, with 3 bases left in between. The CDR3 coding sequence is TGTGCCTGGAGGAGCTCCTATAATTCACCCCTCCACTTT. Translating it yields CAWRSSYNSPLHF.

This chain links TRBV5-1 with TRBJ2-6; possibly TRBD2 for D (6 bases). Trimming removed 7 bases at V and 2 bases at J, with 13 bases between. This CDR3 is 15 amino acids long. Germline CDR1 reads SGHRS; CDR2 reads YFSETQ. The CDR3 region is CASRAAGTGANVLTF. The CDR3 DNA reads TGCGCCAGCCGGGCGGCGGGAACTGGGGCCAACGTCCTGACTTTC.

There are a few counts of this clone. The gene calls are TRBV28 and TRBJ1-1; the D is unclear. The V end lost 6 bases, the J end lost 0 bases, and 11 bases lay between the germline ends. Germline lookup yields CDR1 MDHEN and CDR2 SYDVKM. The CDR3 has 14 residues. The CDR3 region has the DNA TGTGCCAGCAGGAACAGAGACATGAACACTGAAGCTTTCTTT. This translates into CASRNRDMNTEAFF.

The V gene is TRBV16, the J gene TRBJ2-1; 9 bases map to TRBD2. V lost 6 bases, J lost 6 bases, and 3 bases stayed unmatched. This CDR3 region has 13 residues. Germline lookup yields CDR1 KGHSY and CDR2 FQNENV. The CDR3 protein is CASSIAGVNEQFF. The CDR3 DNA is TGTGCCAGCAGTATAGCGGGGGTCAATGAGCAGTTCTTC.

The J gene is TRBJ1-5, the V gene TRBV28; TRBD1 aligns across 8 bases. Germline V gene data show CDR1 as MDHEN and CDR2 as SYDVKM. J gave up 5 bases and V 6 bases, and 9 bases lay outside the gene matches. The CDR3 spans 15 residues. In nucleotides, the CDR3 is TGTGCCAGCAGCCTAGCCGGGACAGGAGATCAGCCCCAGCATTTT. It encodes CASSLAGTGDQPQHF.

This chain uses TRBV27 with TRBJ2-1; 8 bases are shared with TRBD1. Losses at the gene ends were 9 bases for V and 3 bases for J; bases not matched to a gene: 1. Germline CDR1 reads MNHEY; CDR2 reads SMNVEV (reference sequence). The CDR3 contains 12 residues. Written as DNA, the CDR3 is TGTGCCAGGACAGGGGTCTACAATGAGCAGTTCTTC. This gives the protein CARTGVYNEQFF.

This chain links TRBV2 with TRBJ2-7; possibly TRBD1 for D (5 bases). Germline V gene sequence: CDR1 SNHLY, CDR2 FYNNEI. This CDR3 spans 16 amino acids. V was clipped by 8 bases and J by 7 bases, with 27 bases between them. The CDR3 DNA reads as TGTGCCAGCTATAAGACAGTCTCTGCCACCCTGGGGGAGCAGTACTTC. Translating gives CASYKTVSATLGEQYF.

This chain links TRBV6-1 with TRBJ2-1, with D possibly matching TRBD2 (5 bases). Germline CDR1 reads MNHNS; CDR2 reads SASEGT. The CDR3 is 13 residues long. V was shortened by 2 bases and J by 8 bases, with 10 bases between the two germline ends. In nucleotides, the CDR3 is TGTGCCAGCAGTGAAAGGCTAGCCGATGAGCAGTTCTTC. Residues: CASSERLADEQFF.

The chain has TRBV13 and TRBJ2-7; tentative D call: TRBD1 (6 bases). The length of the CDR3 is 14 residues. With 3 bases removed from V and 4 bases from J, the gap between germline ends came to 13 bases. Germline V gene data show CDR1 as PRHDT and CDR2 as FYEKMQ (reference sequence). CDR3 sequence reads: CASSFTQGRYEQYF. CDR3 DNA sequence: TGTGCCAGCAGCTTCACTCAGGGGCGGTACGAGCAGTACTTC.